The 12 T cell receptor beta chains reported below all come from one sample, sequenced in a study of sequential checkpoint blockade in melanoma. The sample's treatment: randomized to nivolumab then ipilimumab (arm A) or the reverse (arm B). TCRdb keeps only in-frame clones here, not all; method: immunoSEQ multiplex PCR. The sample records roughly 13,000 clones, 55% to 65% being singletons. The input for sequencing was CD8+ T cells sorted from blood (inferred from file names), taken from a patient given nivolumab and ipilimumab in sequence. Receptors originate from a human donor with melanoma.

By proportion, this clone is medium-sized. J is TRBJ1-3 and V is TRBV7-9; TRBD1 matches 9 bases. V was pared by 5 bases and J by 5 bases, with 7 bases of the junction left unmatched. This CDR3 is 15 amino acids long. Germline CDR1 is SEHNR and CDR2 is FQNEAQ (reference sequence). Here the CDR3 DNA reads TGTGCCAGCAGCCCGGGACAGGGCGTTAGAAACACCATATATTTT. Its protein is CASSPGQGVRNTIYF.

V is TRBV27 and J is TRBJ2-7; D remains ambiguous. The V and J ends lost 8 bases and 4 bases respectively, with 15 bases between them. Germline V lookup: CDR1 MNHEY, CDR2 SMNVEV (reference sequence). CDR3 size: 13 residues. CDR3 DNA: TGTGCCAGCTCCCTAATACAGAATTACGAGCAGTACTTC. As protein: CASSLIQNYEQYF.

This clone was seen more than once but under ten times. An end of the junction does not agree with germline; a read error may underlie this. The genes are TRBV30 and TRBJ1-1; 12 bases line up with TRBD1. Germline values: CDR1 GTSNPN, CDR2 SVGIG (reference sequence). This CDR3 spans 12 amino acids. CDR3 in DNA: TGTGCCTGGAATACGGCCGGGACAGGGGGCTTGTTT. Translation gives CAWNTAGTGGLF.

The CDR3 nucleotides are TGTGCCACTCTCCTCTCTGGGGCCAACGTCCTGACTTTC. This codes for CATLLSGANVLTF. This chain connects TRBV7-2 to TRBJ2-6; D is undetermined. Germline assignment: CDR1 SGHTA and CDR2 FQGNSA. Deletions cut 10 bases from V and 0 bases from J, with 7 bases between. The CDR3 contains 13 residues.

The chain joins TRBV5-1 to TRBJ1-4, with 7 bases that match TRBD1. This CDR3 has 18 residues. Germline trimming cut 0 bases from V and 0 bases from J; bases unmatched to any gene: 8. Germline V gene sequence: CDR1 SGHRS, CDR2 YFSETQ. For the CDR3, the DNA is TGCGCCAGCAGCTTGGGACAGGGTTTTGAACCAACTAATGAAAAACTGTTTTTT. Its protein product is CASSLGQGFEPTNEKLFF.

The chain joins TRBV6-1 to TRBJ2-7; 7 bases agree with TRBD1. This CDR3 comprises 12 residues. Looked up from germline, CDR1 is MNHNS and CDR2 is SASEGT. The V and J ends lost 6 bases and 6 bases, in that order; junction bases with no gene match: 5. This CDR3 reads CASSPGGREQYF. In nucleotides, the CDR3 is TGTGCCAGCAGCCCAGGGGGACGCGAGCAGTACTTC.

The chain couples TRBV19 to TRBJ2-3; 11 positions match TRBD2. V was clipped by 5 bases and J by 4 bases; unmatched bases: 8. Germline lookup yields CDR1 LNHDA and CDR2 SQIVND (reference sequence). The CDR3 has 16 amino acids. The CDR3 loop is CASSPSSGGLPDTQYF. The CDR3 bases are TGTGCCAGTAGTCCTTCTAGCGGGGGGTTACCAGATACGCAGTATTTT.

V is TRBV28 and J is TRBJ1-4; 8 nucleotides align to TRBD1. J lost 5 bases, V lost 6 bases, and 8 bases had no gene match. Germline V CDR1 and CDR2: MDHEN, SYDVKM. The CDR3 has 15 residues. CDR3 residues: CASSPPRGQNEKLFF. The CDR3, as DNA: TGTGCCAGCAGCCCCCCCAGGGGGCAAAATGAAAAACTGTTTTTT.

This chain uses TRBV29-1 with TRBJ2-1, with D perhaps matching TRBD2 (6 bases). The CDR3 covers 12 residues. Trimming stripped 4 bases from V and 8 bases from J, with 12 bases between. Looked up from germline, CDR1 is SQVTM and CDR2 is ANQGSEA. For the CDR3, the DNA is TGCAGCGTTGTAGGAGCGGGTTATGAGCAGTTCTTC. It encodes CSVVGAGYEQFF.

The rearrangement joins TRBV7-6 to TRBJ1-5; D gene unclear. This CDR3 is 14 amino acids long. The germline V gene encodes CDR1 SGHVS and CDR2 FNYEAQ. The ends were cut back, 0 bases at V and 4 bases at J, with 7 bases in the middle. CDR3 nucleotide sequence: TGTGCCAGCAGCTTAGCCGGGAATAATCAGCCCCAGCATTTT. Amino acids: CASSLAGNNQPQHF. Full variable domain (outside the CDR3, taken from reference TRBV7-6 and TRBJ1-5): GAGVSQSPRYKVTKRGQDVALRCDPISGHVSLYWYRQALGQGPEFLTYFNYEAQQDKSGLPNDRFSAERPEGSISTLTIQRTEQRDSAMYRCASSLAGNNQPQHFGDGTRLSIL.

The chain is built from TRBV11-2 and TRBJ2-7; D gene uncertain. Trimming took off 0 bases at V and 0 bases at J, with 3 bases between the two ends. Germline CDR1 reads SGHAT; CDR2 reads FQNNGV. CDR3 length equals 13 residues. The DNA of the CDR3 is TGTGCCAGCAGCTTAGATATCTCCTACGAGCAGTACTTC. It is translated as CASSLDISYEQYF.

The chain combines TRBV4-2 with TRBJ2-4; TRBD2 aligns across 7 bases. This CDR3 is 18 amino acids long. CDR1 LGHNA and CDR2 YNFKEQ come from the germline V gene. V shed 0 bases and J 0 bases; nucleotides not matched to a gene: 8. DNA of the CDR3: TGTGCCAGCAGCCAAGATTACTCTAGCGGAGCAGCCAAAAACATTCAGTACTTC. Protein product: CASSQDYSSGAAKNIQYF.